This TCR beta chain stems from a study of blood T cell repertoires in COVID-19. Across the study: Two negative PCRs, clearance, or symptom resolution had been documented for recovered Cohort 3 donors.

Only in-frame clones appear in the TCRdb table, and some are missing; sequencing was by immunoSEQ multiplex PCR. The table records some 160,000 clones, about 80% of them present only once. The J segment lost 7 bases and the V segment lost 6 bases, leaving 4 bases of the junction unmatched. The germline gives CDR1 MNHEY, CDR2 SVGAGI. This CDR3 contains 13 residues. The receptor's source is a woman aged 70-85 years in a cohort exposed to, infected with or recovered from COVID-19 (not recorded which). V gene TRBV6-5 combines with J gene TRBJ1-3, with 9 bases fitting TRBD1. Sequencing was carried out using PBMCs or T cells enriched from blood (not recorded which). The CDR3 reads CASRTGGRNTIYF. DNA for the CDR3: TGTGCCAGCAGAACAGGGGGCAGGAACACCATATATTTT.